This T cell receptor (beta chain) emerged from a study of blood T cell repertoires in COVID-19. On this clone: This same CDR3 is encoded by further DNA sequences in the sample.

Profiling relied on immunoSEQ multiplex PCR, and the TCRdb table lists in-frame clones only, not all of them. The sample has approximately 96,000 clones; about 95% are singletons. V was pared by 5 bases and J by 0 bases, with 1 base of the junction left unmatched. Germline V gene data show CDR1 as SGHNT and CDR2 as YENEEA. The CDR3 has 15 residues. This receptor was obtained from a human donor with active COVID-19. The donor label of this sample is uncertain. This rearrangement joins TRBV11-3 to TRBJ2-6, with 7 bases lining up with TRBD1. Sequencing input: peripheral blood. CDR3 loop: CASSPGGSGANVLTF. For the CDR3, the DNA is TGTGCCAGCAGCCCAGGGGGCTCTGGGGCCAACGTCCTGACTTTC.